The rows below give T cell receptor beta chains drawn from one sample of a study of cytomegalovirus exposure and HLA in healthy donors. Clones were read by immunoSEQ multiplex PCR, and TCRdb kept only the in-frame ones, dropping some. This sample has tens of thousands of clones, with over 85% found just once. Sequenced input: PBMCs. These TCRs come from a woman in her 30s in good health and CMV-seronegative. CDR3s include the opening cysteine and the closing phenylalanine or tryptophan. The D gene is left open where the match is weak. Only part of the rows carry a size: once, few, many, or a class if the clone is expanded.

size	J	D	V	CDR3	DNA
.	TRBJ2-2	.	TRBV6-5	CASRRRNTGELFF	TGTGCCAGCAGACGTAGAAACACCGGGGAGCTGTTTTTT
.	TRBJ1-2	.	TRBV7-9	CASRGASNYGYTF	TGTGCCAGCAGGGGGGCGAGCAACTATGGCTACACCTTC
few	TRBJ2-7	.	TRBV4-2	CASSQAGDEQYF	TGTGCCAGCAGCCAAGCCGGGGACGAGCAGTACTTC
once	TRBJ2-3	.	TRBV14	CASSQGGTSTDTQYF	TGTGCCAGCAGCCAAGGCGGGACTAGCACAGATACGCAGTATTTT
.	TRBJ2-7	TRBD1	TRBV5-1	CASSPDRGGSYEQYF	TGCGCCAGCAGTCCGGACAGGGGAGGGTCCTACGAGCAGTACTTC
.	TRBJ1-1	TRBD1	TRBV28	CASSPPTGGTTEAFF	TGTGCCAGCAGTCCACCAACAGGGGGCACGACTGAAGCTTTCTTT
.	TRBJ1-2	.	TRBV14	CASSQDRGYGYTF	TGTGCCAGCAGCCAAGATCGGGGGTATGGCTACACCTTC
.	TRBJ1-4	.	TRBV5-1	CASSLGGSNEKLFF	TGCGCCAGCAGCTTGGGAGGGTCTAATGAAAAACTGTTTTTT
.	TRBJ1-1	TRBD1	TRBV28	CASSLTWVGQGARTEAFF	TGTGCCAGCAGTTTAACTTGGGTGGGACAGGGGGCTCGGACTGAAGCTTTCTTT
.	TRBJ1-2	.	TRBV10-2	CATTDGSNYGYTF	TGCGCCACCACAGATGGGTCTAACTATGGCTACACCTTC
.	TRBJ2-5	TRBD1	TRBV2	CASRLGTGAQETQYF	TGTGCCAGCAGACTCGGGACAGGGGCCCAAGAGACCCAGTACTTC
.	TRBJ1-5	.	TRBV19	CASSIIQNQPQHF	TGTGCCAGTAGTATCATTCAGAATCAGCCCCAGCATTTT
.	TRBJ1-2	TRBD1	TRBV28	CASKDRGRDYGYTF	TGTGCCAGCAAGGACAGGGGGCGGGACTATGGCTACACCTTC
.	TRBJ1-6	.	TRBV27	CASSPRNRERNNSPLHF	TGTGCCAGCAGTCCCCGGAACAGGGAAAGAAATAATTCACCCCTCCACTTT
.	TRBJ2-2	TRBD2	TRBV7-2	CASSLYSSGGYTGELFF	TGTGCCAGCAGCTTATACTCTAGCGGGGGGTACACCGGGGAGCTGTTTTTT
.	TRBJ2-4	.	TRBV4-1	CASSQVPMGAKNIQYF	TGCGCCAGCAGCCAAGTCCCCATGGGCGCCAAAAACATTCAGTACTTC
.	TRBJ2-3	.	TRBV5-8	CASSLLWGRTDTQYF	TGTGCCAGCAGCTTGTTGTGGGGCCGCACAGATACGCAGTATTTT
.	TRBJ1-2	.	TRBV11-2	CASSHRSPATNYGYTF	TGTGCCAGCAGCCACCGGTCCCCAGCGACGAATTATGGCTACACCTTC
.	TRBJ1-3	.	TRBV6-1	CASSEALRQRVVGNTIYF	TGTGCCAGCAGTGAAGCGCTTCGTCAGAGGGTAGTCGGAAACACCATATATTTT
few	TRBJ1-6	.	TRBV5-4	CASSTVMGGWGNSPLHF	TGTGCCAGCAGCACAGTTATGGGGGGGTGGGGGAATTCACCCCTCCACTTT
.	TRBJ1-2	TRBD1	TRBV7-8	CASSLGTGSGYTF	TGTGCCAGCAGCTTAGGGACAGGGTCGGGCTACACCTTC
.	TRBJ2-1	.	TRBV10-3	CAINRDSLSQNEQFF	TGTGCCATCAACCGAGACAGTTTATCCCAAAATGAGCAGTTCTTC
.	TRBJ1-1	.	TRBV18	CASSPIGVGGTGTEAFF	TGTGCCAGCTCCCCGATAGGGGTCGGGGGGACGGGCACTGAAGCTTTCTTT
.	TRBJ2-3	.	TRBV21-1	CASSKGGGPSTDTQYF	TGTGCCAGCAGCAAAGGAGGGGGACCTTCCACAGATACGCAGTATTTT
once	TRBJ1-2	.	TRBV4-3	CASSQDRGYGYTF	TGCGCCAGCAGCCAAGATAGGGGCTATGGCTACACCTTC
.	TRBJ2-6	.	TRBV4-1	CASSQEGRSGANVLTF	TGCGCCAGCAGCCAAGAGGGGAGGTCTGGGGCCAACGTCCTGACTTTC
.	TRBJ1-1	.	TRBV2	CATAMMNTEAFF	TGTGCCACCGCTATGATGAACACTGAAGCTTTCTTT
.	TRBJ1-3	.	TRBV27	CASSPLSISRGSGNTIYF	TGTGCCAGCAGTCCCCTCTCCATTTCTCGGGGCTCTGGAAACACCATATATTTT
.	TRBJ1-1	.	TRBV5-8	CASSPGFRGTEAFF	TGTGCCAGCAGTCCAGGGTTCAGAGGCACTGAAGCTTTCTTT
.	TRBJ1-4	.	TRBV30	CAWSGRREGKLFF	TGTGCCTGGAGTGGACGGCGGGAGGGAAAACTGTTTTTT
.	TRBJ1-2	TRBD1	TRBV4-2	CASSQRTGGNYGYTF	TGTGCCAGCAGCCAAAGGACAGGGGGAAACTATGGCTACACCTTC
.	TRBJ2-1	TRBD2	TRBV4-1	CASSKGLAGGQGRSYNEQFF	TGCGCCAGCAGCAAAGGACTAGCGGGAGGGCAAGGGAGGTCCTACAATGAGCAGTTCTTC
.	TRBJ2-3	TRBD2	TRBV7-3	CASSSAGGPTDTQYF	TGTGCCAGCAGCTCTGCGGGGGGCCCCACAGATACGCAGTATTTT
.	TRBJ2-7	TRBD2	TRBV19	CASSKGLAGTLREQYF	TGTGCCAGTAGTAAAGGACTAGCGGGGACTCTGAGGGAGCAGTACTTC
.	TRBJ2-7	TRBD1	TRBV7-2	CASSSGSGTGGYEQYF	TGTGCCAGCAGCTCCGGTTCCGGGACAGGGGGGTACGAGCAGTACTTC
.	TRBJ2-7	TRBD1	TRBV6-5	CASRTSTGTGEQYF	TGTGCCAGCAGGACCTCGACAGGGACGGGCGAGCAGTACTTC
.	TRBJ2-3	.	TRBV29-1	CSVDRGSTDTQYF	TGCAGCGTTGATCGCGGGAGCACAGATACGCAGTATTTT
.	TRBJ2-5	TRBD2	TRBV9	CASSVRASGGVRQETQYF	TGTGCCAGCAGCGTACGGGCTAGCGGGGGAGTTCGGCAAGAGACCCAGTACTTC